This paragraph reports one TCR beta chain. Its antigen remains unidentified. This table comes from immunoSEQ multiplex PCR, and its TCRdb copy is limited to in-frame clones, with some not included. The sample has 50,000 to 75,000 clones, around 87% seen once. Brentuximab vedotin exposure varied among the patients, all of whom had relapsed after autologous stem cell transplantation. These data are taken from a study of PD-1 blockade in classical Hodgkin lymphoma. Study information: Every 2 weeks, patients had 3 mg/kg nivolumab intravenously.

Germline CDR1 and CDR2: WNHNN and SYGVQD (reference sequence). Trimming removed 3 bases at V and 3 bases at J, with 5 bases between. The CDR3 is 13 amino acids. General study results and limits: Complete responders possessed baseline diversity comparable to newly diagnosed patients. CD4+ TCR diversity rose significantly by C4D1, and CD8+ TCR diversity did not. According to reports, newly diagnosed patients had lower baseline TCR diversity than healthy donors, and relapsed/refractory patients had lower baseline TCR diversity still.

The chain has TRBV10-1 and TRBJ2-2; D unresolved. The sequence was collected from a human donor with classical Hodgkin lymphoma. Sample: peripheral blood mononuclear cells (PBMCs), taken at baseline. The CDR3 nucleotides read TGCGCCAGCAGTGATTTGGACACCGGGGAGCTGTTTTTT. Protein sequence: CASSDLDTGELFF.